This TCR beta chain was profiled in a study of T cell responses to AZD1222 COVID-19 vaccine. About the research overall: Whether given at about 4 or about 12 weeks, second doses were pooled. Overall study results and limits: The study reported that nearly half of spike-specific TCRs target unmutated variant regions. The study identified only six AZD1222 recipients as seropositive at baseline. Spike-wide coverage was observed for vaccine-associated CD4 TCRs, with dominant responses at 160-218 and 743-854.

The repertoire was sequenced with immunoSEQ multiplex PCR; TCRdb's copy has only in-frame clones and lacks some. The data show roughly 120,000 clones, 70% to 90% seen once. Comments on this clone: Its antigen is still unknown.

The material was peripheral blood, obtained on day 0 of AZD1222 vaccination. This TCR was recovered from an adult in good health.

The DNA for the CDR3 is TGTGCCAGCAGTTCCGGGACACCAATCTACGAGCAGTACTTC. Protein: CASSSGTPIYEQYF. The chain recombines TRBV6-5 with TRBJ2-7; tentatively, D is TRBD1 (6 bases). This CDR3 has 14 amino acids. Germline values: CDR1 MNHEY, CDR2 SVGAGI. The V and J ends lost 4 bases and 3 bases respectively, with 13 bases between them.